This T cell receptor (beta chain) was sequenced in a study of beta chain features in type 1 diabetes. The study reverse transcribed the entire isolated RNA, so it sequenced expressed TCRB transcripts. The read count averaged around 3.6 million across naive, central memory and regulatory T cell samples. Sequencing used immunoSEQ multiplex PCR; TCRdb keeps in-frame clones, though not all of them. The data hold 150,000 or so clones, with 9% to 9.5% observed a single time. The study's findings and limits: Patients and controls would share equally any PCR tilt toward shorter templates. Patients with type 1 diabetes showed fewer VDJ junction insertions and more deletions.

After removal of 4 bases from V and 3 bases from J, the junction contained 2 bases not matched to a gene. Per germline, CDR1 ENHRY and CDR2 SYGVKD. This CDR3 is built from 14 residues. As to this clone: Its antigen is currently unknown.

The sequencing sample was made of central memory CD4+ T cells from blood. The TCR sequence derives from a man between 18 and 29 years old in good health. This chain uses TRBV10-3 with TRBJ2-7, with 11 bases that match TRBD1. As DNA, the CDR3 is TGTGCCATCAGTGCCGGGACAGGGGGCTACGAGCAGTACTTC. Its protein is CAISAGTGGYEQYF.